This passage covers 9 T cell receptor beta chains from one sample sequenced in a study of blood T cell repertoires in COVID-19. The assay was immunoSEQ multiplex PCR, and TCRdb's table has in-frame clones only and misses some. This sample has approximately 210,000 clones; over 70% occur once, and the top ten carry roughly 2.9%. The sample taken for sequencing was peripheral blood. Receptor source: a man in his fifties with active or convalescent COVID-19.

V usage is TRBV6-1 and J usage is TRBJ1-6; no reliable D call. The CDR3 runs to 16 residues. Germline V gene sequence: CDR1 MNHNS, CDR2 SASEGT. V lost 0 bases to trimming and J lost 7 bases, with 13 bases between them. The CDR3 region is CASSEAFGGGNSPLHF. Here the CDR3 DNA reads TGTGCCAGCAGTGAAGCGTTCGGAGGAGGGAATTCACCCCTCCACTTT.

The genes are TRBV11-2 and TRBJ1-2; 7 bases match TRBD1. Germline trimming cut 11 bases from V and 8 bases from J; bases unmatched to any gene: 11. CDR1 is SGHAT and CDR2 is FQNNGV in the germline V gene. CDR3 length: 12 amino acids. The chain's CDR3 is CASRRTGAGYTF. In DNA form, the CDR3 reads TGTGCCTCAAGAAGGACAGGCGCCGGCTACACCTTC.

V gene TRBV18 combines with J gene TRBJ2-7, with no clear D. With 2 bases removed from V and 2 bases from J, the gap between germline ends came to 10 bases. The length of the CDR3 is 14 residues. Germline assignment: CDR1 KGHSH and CDR2 LQKENI. This CDR3 is CASSPEVSTYEQYF. Written as DNA, the CDR3 is TGTGCCAGCTCACCAGAGGTCAGCACCTACGAGCAGTACTTC.

The chain is built from TRBV6-1 and TRBJ1-2, with TRBD1 matching 8 bases. With 2 bases clipped from V and 7 bases from J, the junction kept 3 bases outside the gene matches. Germline V lookup: CDR1 MNHNS, CDR2 SASEGT. This CDR3 region has 13 residues. The CDR3 region is CASSERQGSGYTF. The DNA of the CDR3 is TGTGCCAGCAGTGAAAGACAGGGGAGTGGCTACACCTTC.

The chain is built from TRBV30 and TRBJ1-3; D is undetermined. Trimming stripped 4 bases from V and 4 bases from J, with 5 bases between. In germline, CDR1 is GTSNPN, CDR2 SVGIG (reference sequence). There are 11 residues in the CDR3. The CDR3 spells CAWMRGNTIYF. CDR3 nucleotide sequence: TGTGCCTGGATGAGGGGAAACACCATATATTTT.

This clone turned up a few times. The V gene is TRBV10-3, the J gene TRBJ2-7; weak D call: TRBD1 (6 bases). Germline V lookup: CDR1 ENHRY, CDR2 SYGVKD. V was clipped by 3 bases and J by 3 bases, with 6 bases between them. The CDR3 extends over 12 amino acids. CDR3 residues: CAISEGGYEQYF. As DNA, the CDR3 is TGTGCCATCAGTGAAGGGGGCTACGAGCAGTACTTC.

This clone has a single count. V usage is TRBV27 and J usage is TRBJ2-7; D might be TRBD2 (6 bases). Trimming took off 3 bases at V and 7 bases at J, with 19 bases between the two ends. Germline values: CDR1 MNHEY, CDR2 SMNVEV (reference sequence). The CDR3 runs to 15 residues. The CDR3 sequence is CASSFQGSPRGEQYF. DNA of the CDR3: TGTGCCAGCAGTTTTCAGGGCAGCCCTCGGGGGGAGCAGTACTTC.

A few counts support this clone. The chain has TRBV6-5 and TRBJ1-1, with a possible D match to TRBD1 (5 bases). In germline, CDR1 is MNHEY, CDR2 SVGAGI. The CDR3 is 13 residues long. Trimming removed 6 bases from V and 4 bases from J, with 12 bases in between. The CDR3 here is CASSNGRGTEAFF. The CDR3 nucleotides are TGTGCCAGCAGCAACGGAAGGGGCACTGAAGCTTTCTTT.

The chain links TRBV5-1 to TRBJ1-6; no clear D gene. V was cut by 1 base and J by 8 bases, with 7 bases left in between. The CDR3 totals 13 residues. The germline gives CDR1 SGHRS, CDR2 YFSETQ. Written as DNA, the CDR3 is TGCGCCAGCAGCTTGAAAAGCGATTCACCCCTCCACTTT. This codes for CASSLKSDSPLHF.